This TCR beta chain came from a study of T cell responses to AZD1222 COVID-19 vaccine. Clones were sequenced by immunoSEQ multiplex PCR, and TCRdb holds only the in-frame ones, with some missing. This sample has about 140,000 clones, with 88% found just once. The length of the CDR3 is 14 residues. In germline, CDR1 is MNHEY, CDR2 SMNVEV (reference sequence). The ends were cut back, 6 bases at V and 9 bases at J, with 18 bases in the middle. This TCR derives from an adult in good health. The sequences come from peripheral blood, collected on day 0 of AZD1222 vaccination. This rearrangement joins TRBV27 to TRBJ2-1, with D hard to call. The CDR3 reads CASRVYPAKGEQFF. CDR3 nucleotide sequence: TGTGCCAGCAGGGTATACCCTGCGAAGGGTGAGCAGTTCTTC.